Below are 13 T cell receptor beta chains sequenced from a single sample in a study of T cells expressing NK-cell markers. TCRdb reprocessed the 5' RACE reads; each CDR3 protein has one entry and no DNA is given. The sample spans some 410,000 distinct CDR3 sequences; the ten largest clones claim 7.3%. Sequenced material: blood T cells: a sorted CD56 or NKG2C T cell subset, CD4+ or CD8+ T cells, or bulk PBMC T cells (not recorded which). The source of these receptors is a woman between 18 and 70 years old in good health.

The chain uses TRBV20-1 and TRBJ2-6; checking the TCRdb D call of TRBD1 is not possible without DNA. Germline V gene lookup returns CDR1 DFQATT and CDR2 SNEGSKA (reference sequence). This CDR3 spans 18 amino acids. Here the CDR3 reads CSARVVAGAESGANVLTF.

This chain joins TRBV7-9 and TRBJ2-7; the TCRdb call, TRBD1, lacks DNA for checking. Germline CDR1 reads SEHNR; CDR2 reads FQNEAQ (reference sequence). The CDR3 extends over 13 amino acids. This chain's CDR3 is CASRGGPYYEQYF.

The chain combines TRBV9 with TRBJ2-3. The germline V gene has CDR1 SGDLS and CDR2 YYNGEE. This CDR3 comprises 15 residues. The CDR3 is CASSVAIGLTDTQYF.

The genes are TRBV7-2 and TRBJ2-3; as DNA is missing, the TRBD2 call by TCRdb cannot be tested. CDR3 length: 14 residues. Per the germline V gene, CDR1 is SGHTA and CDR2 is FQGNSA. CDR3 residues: CASSSGLLGDTQYF.

CDR3 residues: CASSQERGLRTEAFF. The chain has TRBV4-3 and TRBJ1-1; TCRdb's D gene call, TRBD1, goes unchecked for lack of DNA. The germline V gene has CDR1 LGHNA and CDR2 YSLEER. The CDR3 is 15 residues long.

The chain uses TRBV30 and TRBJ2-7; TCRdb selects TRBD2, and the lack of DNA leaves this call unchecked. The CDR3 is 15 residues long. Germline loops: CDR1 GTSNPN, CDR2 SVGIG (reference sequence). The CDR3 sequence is CAWSVRSTSGYEQYF.

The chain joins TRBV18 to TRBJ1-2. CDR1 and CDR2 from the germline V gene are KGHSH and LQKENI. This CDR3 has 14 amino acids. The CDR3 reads CASSPQEANYGYTF.

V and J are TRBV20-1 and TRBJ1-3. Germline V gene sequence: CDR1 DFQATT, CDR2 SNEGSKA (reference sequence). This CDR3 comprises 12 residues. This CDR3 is CSARGVGNTIYF.

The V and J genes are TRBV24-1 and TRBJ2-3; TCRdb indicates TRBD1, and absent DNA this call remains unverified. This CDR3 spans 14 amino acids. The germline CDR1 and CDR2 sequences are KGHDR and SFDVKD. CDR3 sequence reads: CATSDVGGGDTQYF.

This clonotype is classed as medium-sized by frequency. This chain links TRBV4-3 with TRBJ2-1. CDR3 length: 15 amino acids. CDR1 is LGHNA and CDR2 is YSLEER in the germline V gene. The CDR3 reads CASSQDGGTYNEQFF.

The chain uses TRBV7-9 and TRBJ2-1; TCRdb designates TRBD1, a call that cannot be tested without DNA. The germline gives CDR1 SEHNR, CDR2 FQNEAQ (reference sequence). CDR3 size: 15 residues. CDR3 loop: CASIHGTGAYNEQFF.

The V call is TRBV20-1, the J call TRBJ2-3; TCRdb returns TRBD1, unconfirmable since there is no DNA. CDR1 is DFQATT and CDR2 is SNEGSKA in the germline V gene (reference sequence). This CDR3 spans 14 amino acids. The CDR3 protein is CSAKRTGSTDTQYF.

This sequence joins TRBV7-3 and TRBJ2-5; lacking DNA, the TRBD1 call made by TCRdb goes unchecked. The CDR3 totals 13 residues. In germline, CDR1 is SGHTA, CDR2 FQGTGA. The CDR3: CASSLDRMATQYF.